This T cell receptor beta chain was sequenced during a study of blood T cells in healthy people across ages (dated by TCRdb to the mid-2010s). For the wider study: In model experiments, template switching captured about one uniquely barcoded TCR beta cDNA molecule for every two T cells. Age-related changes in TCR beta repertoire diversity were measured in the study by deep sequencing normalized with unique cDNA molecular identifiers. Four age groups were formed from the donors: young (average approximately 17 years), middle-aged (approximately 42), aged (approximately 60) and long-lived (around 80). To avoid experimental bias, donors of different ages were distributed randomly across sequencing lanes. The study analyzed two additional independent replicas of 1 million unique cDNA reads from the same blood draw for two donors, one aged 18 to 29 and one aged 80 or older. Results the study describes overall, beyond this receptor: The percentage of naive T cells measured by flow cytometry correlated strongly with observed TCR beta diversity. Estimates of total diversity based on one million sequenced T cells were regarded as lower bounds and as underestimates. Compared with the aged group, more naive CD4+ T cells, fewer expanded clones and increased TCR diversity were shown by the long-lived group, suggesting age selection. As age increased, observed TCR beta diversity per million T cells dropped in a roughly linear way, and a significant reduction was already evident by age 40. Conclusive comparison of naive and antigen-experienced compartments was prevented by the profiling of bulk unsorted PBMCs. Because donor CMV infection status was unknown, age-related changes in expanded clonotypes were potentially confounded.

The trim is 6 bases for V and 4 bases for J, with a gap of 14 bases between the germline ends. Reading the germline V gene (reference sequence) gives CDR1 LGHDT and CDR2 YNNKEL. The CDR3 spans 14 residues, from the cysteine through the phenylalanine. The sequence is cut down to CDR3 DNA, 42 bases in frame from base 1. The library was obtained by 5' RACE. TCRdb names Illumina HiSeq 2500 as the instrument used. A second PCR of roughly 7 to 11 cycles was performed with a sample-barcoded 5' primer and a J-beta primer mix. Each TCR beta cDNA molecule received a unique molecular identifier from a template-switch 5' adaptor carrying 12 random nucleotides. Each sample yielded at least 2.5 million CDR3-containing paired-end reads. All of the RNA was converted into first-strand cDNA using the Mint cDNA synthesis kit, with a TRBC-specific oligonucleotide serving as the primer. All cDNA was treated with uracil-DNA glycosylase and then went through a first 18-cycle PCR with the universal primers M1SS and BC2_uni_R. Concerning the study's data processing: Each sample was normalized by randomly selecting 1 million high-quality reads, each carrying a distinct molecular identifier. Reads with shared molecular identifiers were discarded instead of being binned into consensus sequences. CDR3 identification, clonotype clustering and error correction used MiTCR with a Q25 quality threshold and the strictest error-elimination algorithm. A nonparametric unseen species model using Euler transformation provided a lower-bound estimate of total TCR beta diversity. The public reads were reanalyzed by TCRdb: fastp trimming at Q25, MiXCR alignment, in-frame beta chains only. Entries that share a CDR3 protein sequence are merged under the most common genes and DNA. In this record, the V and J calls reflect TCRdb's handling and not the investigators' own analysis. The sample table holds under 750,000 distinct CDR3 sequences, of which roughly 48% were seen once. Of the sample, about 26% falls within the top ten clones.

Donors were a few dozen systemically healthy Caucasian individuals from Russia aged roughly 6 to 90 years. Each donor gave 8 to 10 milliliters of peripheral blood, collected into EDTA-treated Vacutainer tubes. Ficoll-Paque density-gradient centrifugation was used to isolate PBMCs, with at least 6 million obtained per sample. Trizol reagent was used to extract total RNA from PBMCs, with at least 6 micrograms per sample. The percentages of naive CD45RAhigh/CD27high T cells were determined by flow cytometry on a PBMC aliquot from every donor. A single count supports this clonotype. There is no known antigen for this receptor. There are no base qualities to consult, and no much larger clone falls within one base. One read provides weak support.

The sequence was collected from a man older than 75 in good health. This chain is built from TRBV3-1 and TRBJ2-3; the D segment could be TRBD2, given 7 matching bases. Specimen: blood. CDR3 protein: CASRPLGGADTQYF. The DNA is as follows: TGTGCCAGCAGGCCACTAGGGGGGGCAGATACGCAGTATTTT.